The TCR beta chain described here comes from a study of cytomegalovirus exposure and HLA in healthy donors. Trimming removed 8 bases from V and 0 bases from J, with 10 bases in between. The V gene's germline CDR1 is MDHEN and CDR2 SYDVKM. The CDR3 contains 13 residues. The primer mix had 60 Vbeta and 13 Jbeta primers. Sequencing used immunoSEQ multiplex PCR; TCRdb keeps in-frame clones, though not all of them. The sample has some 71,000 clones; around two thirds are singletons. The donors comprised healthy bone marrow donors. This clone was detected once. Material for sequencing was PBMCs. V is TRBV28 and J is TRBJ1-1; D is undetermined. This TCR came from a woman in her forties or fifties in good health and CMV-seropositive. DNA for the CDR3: TGTGCCAGCTATGCAACAATGAACACTGAAGCTTTCTTT. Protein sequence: CASYATMNTEAFF.